This paragraph reports one T cell receptor (beta chain). CD8 cells classed as naive were CD45RO-negative and positively selected for CCR7, excluding terminally differentiated effector memory CD45RA+ cells. The CDR3 has 14 residues. J was trimmed by 8 bases and V by 6 bases; bases with no gene match: 8. Germline V gene data show CDR1 as SNHLY and CDR2 as FYNNEI. This entry comes from a study of shared clonotypes between healthy human individuals. Here immunoSEQ multiplex PCR was the method, and the copy in TCRdb shows in-frame clones only, minus some. The sample consists of hundreds of thousands of clones, roughly 96% of them appearing once.

Specimen: naive CD8+ T cells sorted from blood. V and J are TRBV2 and TRBJ2-1; 9 bases map to TRBD1. The TCR was taken from a woman in her twenties or thirties in good health. CDR3 sequence: CASSRGQGYDEQFF. CDR3 bases: TGTGCCAGCAGCCGCGGACAGGGGTACGATGAGCAGTTCTTC.